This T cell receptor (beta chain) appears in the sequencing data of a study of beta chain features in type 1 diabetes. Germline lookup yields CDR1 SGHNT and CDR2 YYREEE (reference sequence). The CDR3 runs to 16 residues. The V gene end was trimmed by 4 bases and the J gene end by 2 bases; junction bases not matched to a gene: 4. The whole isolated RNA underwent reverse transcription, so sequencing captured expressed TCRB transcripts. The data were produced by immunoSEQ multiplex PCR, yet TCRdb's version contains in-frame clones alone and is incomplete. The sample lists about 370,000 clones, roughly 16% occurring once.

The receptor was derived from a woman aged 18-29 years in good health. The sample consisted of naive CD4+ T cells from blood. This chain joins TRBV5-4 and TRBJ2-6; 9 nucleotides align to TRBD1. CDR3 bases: TGTGCCAGCAGCACAGGGGGCGGGGCTGGGGCCAACGTCCTGACTTTC. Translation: CASSTGGGAGANVLTF.